The rows below give T cell receptor beta chains drawn from one sample of a study of shared T cell receptors in the human thymus. Clones were sequenced by immunoSEQ multiplex PCR, and TCRdb holds only the in-frame ones, with some missing. The table lists 500,000 to 750,000 clones, 88% of them singletons. This sample was shared with a second study, whose subject was human thymus T cells.

Input material: thymocytes. Every receptor here comes from a boy in the first two years of life with a congenital heart defect. The CDR3 runs from the conserved cysteine through the conserved F or W. A D gene is named only where the DNA matches it firmly. The size of a clone is reported for some rows only, either as once, few or many, or as a class for expanded clones.

CDR3aa | CDR3nt | d_gene | j_gene | abundance | v_gene
CASSFNDRGSGNTIYF | TGTGCCAGCAGCTTTAACGACAGGGGCTCTGGAAACACCATATATTTT | TRBD1 | TRBJ1-3 | few | TRBV5-6
CASTPGTNPYEQYF | TGTGCCAGCACTCCCGGGACAAACCCCTACGAGCAGTACTTC | NA | TRBJ2-7 | NA | TRBV6-5
CSSAGPDHYGYTF | TGCAGTAGCGCGGGTCCCGACCACTATGGCTACACCTTC | NA | TRBJ1-2 | NA | TRBV29-1
CASSQEIGTAYNSPLHF | TGCGCCAGCAGCCAAGAAATCGGGACAGCCTATAATTCACCCCTCCACTTT | TRBD1 | TRBJ1-6 | NA | TRBV4-1
CASSQGVHRSLFSGNTIYF | TGCGCCAGCAGCCAAGGTGTTCACCGGAGCCTCTTCTCTGGAAACACCATATATTTT | NA | TRBJ1-3 | NA | TRBV4-3
CATSRGTSGGTDTQYF | TGTGCCACCAGCAGAGGAACTAGCGGGGGAACAGATACGCAGTATTTT | TRBD2 | TRBJ2-3 | NA | TRBV15
CASSSKGGPNEKLFF | TGTGCCAGCAGTTCAAAAGGGGGACCTAATGAAAAACTGTTTTTT | NA | TRBJ1-4 | NA | TRBV6-5
CASSYRGPKETQYF | TGTGCCAGCAGTTACCGTGGGCCGAAAGAGACCCAGTACTTC | NA | TRBJ2-5 | NA | TRBV6-6
CASSHPPWGEGDRTDTQYF | TGCGCCAGCAGCCACCCCCCTTGGGGAGAGGGAGACAGGACAGATACGCAGTATTTT | NA | TRBJ2-3 | once | TRBV4-3
CASSLTTSGSYEQYF | TGTGCCAGCAGCTTGACGACTAGCGGCTCCTACGAGCAGTACTTC | TRBD2 | TRBJ2-7 | NA | TRBV5-6